A single sample is the source of the 20 T cell receptor beta chains below, sequenced in a study of cytomegalovirus exposure and HLA in healthy donors (dated by TCRdb to 2016 to 2017). Library construction relied on the immunoSEQ multiplex PCR assay. For the multiplex PCR, a mixture combining 60 forward primers for TCR Vbeta segments and 13 reverse primers for TCR Jbeta segments was used. What TCRdb holds here is the immuneACCESS table cut down to in-frame rearrangements. Part of the clones is not present; checked against another copy, under half of the missing clones reflect an unresolved V gene, and the others are unexplained. The sample table contains roughly 110,000 clones; only one count was recorded for about 76% of them. Together, the top ten hold 12% of the sample. Sequenced sample: PBMCs. The receptors stem from a woman aged 40 to 50 in good health and CMV-seropositive.

The sample holds a few counts of this clone. J is TRBJ1-3 and V is TRBV6-5; 8 positions agree with TRBD1. The CDR3 has 15 residues. V lost 6 bases, J lost 0 bases, and 4 bases stayed unmatched. CDR1 MNHEY and CDR2 SVGAGI come from the germline V gene. CDR3 loop: CASRPDRGSGNTIYF. The CDR3 DNA reads TGTGCCAGCAGACCCGACAGGGGCTCTGGAAACACCATATATTTT.

This clone has a handful of counts. The chain combines TRBV7-2 with TRBJ1-6; D perhaps matches TRBD1 (6 bases). CDR3 length equals 14 residues. Germline V gene data show CDR1 as SGHTA and CDR2 as FQGNSA. With 3 bases removed from V and 6 bases from J, the gap between germline ends came to 9 bases. CDR3 sequence (DNA): TGTGCCAGCAGCTTGGGACACACTAATTCACCCCTCCACTTT. Amino acids: CASSLGHTNSPLHF.

This chain joins TRBV9 and TRBJ1-2; TRBD1 matches at 9 bases. Losses at the gene ends were 1 base for V and 8 bases for J; bases not matched to a gene: 6. Germline V CDR1 and CDR2: SGDLS, YYNGEE. This CDR3 has 14 amino acids. The CDR3 DNA reads TGTGCCAGCAGCGTACTCACAGGGGGCGAAGGCTACACCTTC. As protein: CASSVLTGGEGYTF.

This clone came up once. This sequence joins TRBV2 and TRBJ1-2; 9 bases are a match to TRBD1. The CDR3 runs to 16 residues. The J segment lost 8 bases and the V segment lost 4 bases, leaving 14 bases of the junction unmatched. CDR1 SNHLY and CDR2 FYNNEI come from the germline V gene. CDR3 nucleotide sequence: TGTGCCAGCAGTGTCGGACAGGGGTTGGGGTTCAGGGGCTACACCTTC. Amino acids: CASSVGQGLGFRGYTF.

This clone showed up just a few times. The chain recombines TRBV12-5 with TRBJ2-3, with D tentatively TRBD2 (5 bases). Germline V gives CDR1 LGHNT, CDR2 FRNRAP. V lost 9 bases, J lost 5 bases, and 24 bases lay in between. CDR3 length: 16 amino acids. CDR3 residues: CASGLHARGVGDTQYF. The CDR3 DNA reads TGTGCTAGCGGGCTTCATGCCCGGGGTGTCGGAGATACGCAGTATTTT.

The chain joins TRBV6-5 to TRBJ2-7, with D perhaps matching TRBD2 (6 bases). With 8 bases removed from V and 6 bases from J, the gap between germline ends came to 17 bases. CDR3 size: 13 residues. CDR1 is MNHEY and CDR2 is SVGAGI in the germline V gene. The CDR3 sequence: CASGEAVPGEQYF. DNA for the CDR3: TGTGCCAGCGGGGAGGCCGTCCCGGGCGAGCAGTACTTC.

The chain carries TRBV6-6 and TRBJ2-7; weak D call: TRBD2 (5 bases). The CDR3 contains 11 residues. CDR1 MNHNY and CDR2 SVGAGI come from the germline V gene (reference sequence). V lost 8 bases to trimming and J lost 6 bases, with 11 bases between them. The CDR3 sequence: CASFLGGEQYF. The CDR3 bases are TGTGCCAGCTTTCTAGGAGGCGAGCAGTACTTC.

The genes are TRBV5-6 and TRBJ2-3, with 8 bases lining up with TRBD2. CDR3 length: 17 amino acids. Germline V gene data show CDR1 as SGHDT and CDR2 as YYEEEE. Unmatched junction bases numbered 13, after V lost 6 bases and J lost 1 base. CDR3 nucleotide sequence: TGTGCCAGCACCCCTTCGGGGGGGGTGGTCGGCACAGATACGCAGTATTTT. Residues: CASTPSGGVVGTDTQYF.

V usage is TRBV6-1 and J usage is TRBJ1-3, with TRBD1 identical over 8 bases. CDR1 and CDR2 (germline): MNHNS, SASEGT. Unmatched junction bases numbered 10, after V lost 1 base and J lost 5 bases. The CDR3 is 17 residues long. The CDR3: CASSEVRGQGLRNTIYF. Here the CDR3 DNA reads TGTGCCAGCAGTGAAGTCAGGGGGCAGGGGCTCCGAAACACCATATATTTT.

The V gene is TRBV6-5, the J gene TRBJ2-1; 7 bases map to TRBD2. V dropped 5 bases and J dropped 9; count of bases not matched to a gene: 4. Germline V gene sequence: CDR1 MNHEY, CDR2 SVGAGI. The CDR3 covers 12 residues. As DNA, the CDR3 is TGTGCCAGCAGTCAGTGGGGGGGTGAGCAGTTCTTC. Protein sequence: CASSQWGGEQFF.

This rearrangement joins TRBV7-2 to TRBJ1-1, with 10 nucleotides matching TRBD1. The V segment lost 5 bases and the J segment 1 base; nucleotides outside the gene matches: 7. In germline, CDR1 is SGHTA, CDR2 FQGNSA. The CDR3 extends over 16 amino acids. The CDR3 reads CASSLRTGGGNTEAFF. In nucleotides, the CDR3 is TGTGCCAGCAGCCTCCGGACAGGGGGAGGGAACACTGAAGCTTTCTTT.

The CDR3 nucleotides read TGTGCCAGCAGTCGGGGACAGGGGAATTATCAGCCCCAGCATTTT. Amino acids: CASSRGQGNYQPQHF. The chain is built from TRBV2 and TRBJ1-5; 10 bases are a match to TRBD1. The CDR3 is made up of 15 amino acids. The germline gives CDR1 SNHLY, CDR2 FYNNEI. The V and J ends lost 5 bases and 5 bases, in that order; junction bases with no gene match: 6.

The chain employs TRBV4-1 and TRBJ2-6; 7 bases map to TRBD1. The V gene end was trimmed by 4 bases and the J gene end by 2 bases; junction bases not matched to a gene: 14. The germline V gene encodes CDR1 MGHRA and CDR2 YSYEKL. The CDR3 has 19 residues. CDR3 bases: TGCGCCAGCAGCCTCCAGGCGACAGGGAGAGGTGCTGGGGCCAACGTCCTGACTTTC. This sequence encodes CASSLQATGRGAGANVLTF.

The chain combines TRBV5-4 with TRBJ1-2; 8 positions match TRBD1. Per the germline V gene, CDR1 is SGHNT and CDR2 is YYREEE (reference sequence). This CDR3 has 16 residues. The J segment lost 4 bases and the V segment lost 2 bases, leaving 10 bases of the junction unmatched. Written as DNA, the CDR3 is TGTGCCAGCAGCTTCGATCCGAGGGGACAGGCCTATGGCTACACCTTC. Amino acid sequence: CASSFDPRGQAYGYTF.

The table lists this clone with a few counts. CDR3 nucleotide sequence: TGTGCCATCAGTGAGTCCACCTACGAGCAGTACTTC. Translated: CAISESTYEQYF. V gene TRBV10-3 combines with J gene TRBJ2-7; D gene uncertain. V lost 0 bases and J lost 2, with 2 bases in between. This CDR3 contains 12 residues. The germline V gene has CDR1 ENHRY and CDR2 SYGVKD.

The rearrangement uses TRBV19 and TRBJ1-1; possible D gene TRBD1, 6 bases. The germline CDR1 and CDR2 sequences are LNHDA and SQIVND (reference sequence). V gave up 6 bases and J gave up 2 bases, with 13 bases separating them. This CDR3 spans 14 amino acids. The CDR3 protein is CASRRGQRNTEAFF. CDR3 DNA: TGTGCCAGTAGGAGAGGACAGCGAAACACTGAAGCTTTCTTT.

The V and J genes are TRBV7-3 and TRBJ1-2; 7 nucleotides line up with TRBD1. Germline values: CDR1 SGHTA, CDR2 FQGTGA. The CDR3 contains 15 residues. The ends lost 5 bases at V and 4 bases at J; junction bases unmatched: 10. The CDR3 nucleotides read TGTGCCAGCAGCCTCACCGGGACAGATACCTATGGCTACACCTTC. Protein sequence: CASSLTGTDTYGYTF.

In its sample, this clone was seen once. The CDR3 protein is CASSEYLQGSSGNTIYF. CDR3 DNA sequence: TGTGCCAGCAGTGAATATTTGCAAGGGAGCTCTGGAAACACCATATATTTT. The J gene is TRBJ1-3, the V gene TRBV6-1; no reliable D call. From germline, CDR1 is MNHNS and CDR2 SASEGT. The germline V and J ends were trimmed by 2 bases and 0 bases, with 14 bases remaining between them. The CDR3 has 17 residues.

The gene calls are TRBV11-2 and TRBJ2-5; weak D call: TRBD1 (5 bases). This CDR3 contains 12 residues. Germline CDR1 reads SGHAT; CDR2 reads FQNNGV. V was pared by 6 bases and J by 4 bases, with 9 bases between. The CDR3 sequence: CASRGERETQYF. As DNA, the CDR3 is TGTGCCAGCAGAGGGGAACGAGAGACCCAGTACTTC.

The chain carries TRBV7-2 and TRBJ1-1, with 7 bases aligning to TRBD1. CDR1 and CDR2 (germline): SGHTA, FQGNSA. This CDR3 is 12 amino acids long. J lost 12 bases, V lost 1 base, and 5 bases had no gene match. Written as DNA, the CDR3 is TGTGCCAGCAGCTTAGACAGGGGACGGTCTTTCTTT. It yields the protein CASSLDRGRSFF.